This TCR beta chain came from a study of control samples from healthy donors and cancer patients (dated by TCRdb to about 2020). Comments on this clone: It has no known antigen specificity. One base away there is no much larger clone; base qualities are not given.

The germline V gene supplies CDR1 KGHDR and CDR2 SFDVKD. Trimming at the junction amounts to 5 bases on V and 3 bases on J, and the germline ends lie 12 bases apart. From the cysteine up to the phenylalanine, the CDR3 has a length of 14 residues. CDR3 DNA is the only sequence kept; it has 42 bases, read in frame from the first base. To prepare the library, the immunoSEQ multiplex PCR assay was applied. TCRdb limited this immuneACCESS table to in-frame rearrangements with V and J called. A share of clones is missing; checked studies link under half to unresolved V genes, and the rest is unexplained. The sample table holds about 120,000 clones, of which around nine tenths were seen once. About 12% of the sample comes from the top ten.

In this chain, TRBV24-1 is recombined with TRBJ1-2, and the D gene may be TRBD1, 6 bases matching. What was sequenced was blood. This clonotype originated in a man aged 25-45 years in good health. The CDR3: CATSGSRTDYGYTF. The DNA sequence is TGTGCCACCAGTGGATCCCGGACAGACTATGGCTACACCTTC.